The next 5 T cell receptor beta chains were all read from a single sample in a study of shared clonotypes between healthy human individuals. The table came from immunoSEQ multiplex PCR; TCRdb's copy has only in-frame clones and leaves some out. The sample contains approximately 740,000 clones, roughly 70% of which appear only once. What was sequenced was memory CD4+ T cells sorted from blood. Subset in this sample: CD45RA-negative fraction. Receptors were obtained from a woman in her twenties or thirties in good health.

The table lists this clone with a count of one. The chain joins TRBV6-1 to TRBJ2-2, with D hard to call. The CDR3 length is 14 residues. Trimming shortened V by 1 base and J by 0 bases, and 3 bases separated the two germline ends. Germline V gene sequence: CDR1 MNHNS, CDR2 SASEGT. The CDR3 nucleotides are TGTGCCAGCAGTGAAGGGACGAACACCGGGGAGCTGTTTTTT. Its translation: CASSEGTNTGELFF.

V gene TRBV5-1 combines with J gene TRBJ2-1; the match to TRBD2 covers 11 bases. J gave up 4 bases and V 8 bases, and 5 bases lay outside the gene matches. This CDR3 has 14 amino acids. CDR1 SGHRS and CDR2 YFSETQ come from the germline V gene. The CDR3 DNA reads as TGCGCCAGTCAGCCTAGCGGGGGGTACAATGAGCAGTTCTTC. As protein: CASQPSGGYNEQFF.

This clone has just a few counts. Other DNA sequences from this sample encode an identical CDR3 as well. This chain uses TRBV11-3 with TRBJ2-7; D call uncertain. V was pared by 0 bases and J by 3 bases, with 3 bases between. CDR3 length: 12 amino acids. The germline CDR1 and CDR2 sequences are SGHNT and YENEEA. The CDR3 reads CASSLDGYEQYF. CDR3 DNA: TGTGCCAGCAGCTTAGACGGCTACGAGCAGTACTTC.

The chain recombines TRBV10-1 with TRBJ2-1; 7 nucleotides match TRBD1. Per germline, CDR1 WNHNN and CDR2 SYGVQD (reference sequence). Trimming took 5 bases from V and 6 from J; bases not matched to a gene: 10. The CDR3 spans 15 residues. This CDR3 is CASSPDRNGVNEQFF. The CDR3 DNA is TGCGCCAGCAGTCCGGACAGGAATGGAGTCAATGAGCAGTTCTTC.

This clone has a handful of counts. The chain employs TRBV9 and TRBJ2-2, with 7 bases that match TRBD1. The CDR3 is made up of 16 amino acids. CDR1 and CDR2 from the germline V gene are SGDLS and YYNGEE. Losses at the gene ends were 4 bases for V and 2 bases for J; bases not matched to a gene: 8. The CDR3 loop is CASSTRGILNTGELFF. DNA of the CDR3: TGTGCCAGCAGCACCAGGGGGATCCTTAACACCGGGGAGCTGTTTTTT.